The 5 T cell receptor beta chains below come from one sample, sequenced in a study of T cell repertoires in aging, cancer and after chemotherapy. TRB rearrangements spanning V, D and J were amplified using mixed TRB-A/B primers. TCRdb re-derived calls from the multiplex PCR reads in MiXCR, one entry per CDR3 protein. The profile shows thousands of distinct CDR3 sequences, approximately 25% of them singletons. Peripheral blood genomic DNA, not sorted cells or RNA, was the template. Input material: blood. Source of these receptors: a human donor in good health.

As for this clonotype: This could be a read error, since a much larger clone is one nucleotide away. V usage is TRBV6-2 or TRBV6-3 and J usage is TRBJ1-1, with unresolved D. Germline V CDR1 and CDR2: MNHEY, SVGEGT. CDR3 length equals 12 residues. DNA for the CDR3: TGTGCCATCAGTTACGGAAACACTGAAGCTTTCTTT. Translation gives CAISYGNTEAFF.

By proportion, this clonotype is medium-sized. This chain joins TRBV25-1 and TRBJ2-7; perhaps D is TRBD1 or TRBD2 (7 bases each). The V gene's germline CDR1 is MGHDK and CDR2 SYGVNS. The CDR3 has 15 amino acids. The V and J ends lost 3 bases and 6 bases respectively, with 18 bases between them. CDR3 nucleotide sequence: TGTGCCAGCAGTGACACCCGGACTAGGGGGCTCGAGCAGTACTTC. This translates into CASSDTRTRGLEQYF.

This clonotype appeared a few times. The chain couples TRBV15 to TRBJ2-5, with 8 bases fitting TRBD1. The CDR3 spans 14 residues. J gave up 2 bases and V 6 bases, and 5 bases lay outside the gene matches. Germline loops: CDR1 LNHNV, CDR2 YYDKDF (reference sequence). The CDR3 bases are TGTGCCACCAGTTTCCGGGACAGGCAAGAGACCCAGTACTTC. Its protein product is CATSFRDRQETQYF.

By its share, this clonotype is medium-sized (0.01 to 0.1%). V and J are TRBV27 and TRBJ2-7; unclear D gene. The CDR3 is made up of 14 amino acids. CDR1 is MNHEY, CDR2 SMNVEV, per germline (reference sequence). With 2 bases removed from V and 2 bases from J, the gap between germline ends came to 10 bases. The CDR3 region has the DNA TGTGCCAGCAGTTTAGGCTTGGGAACCTACGAGCAGTACTTC. Translating it yields CASSLGLGTYEQYF.

This clonotype is judged medium-sized. V gene TRBV19 combines with J gene TRBJ2-7; D possibly corresponds to TRBD1 (6 bases). There are 15 residues in the CDR3. The V gene lost 3 bases and the J gene lost 2 bases, with 14 bases spanning the gap. Germline CDR1 reads LNHDA; CDR2 reads SQIVND (reference sequence). As DNA, the CDR3 is TGTGCCAGTAGTATGGGAGACAGGAGTCCCTACGAGCAGTACTTC. Its translation is CASSMGDRSPYEQYF.